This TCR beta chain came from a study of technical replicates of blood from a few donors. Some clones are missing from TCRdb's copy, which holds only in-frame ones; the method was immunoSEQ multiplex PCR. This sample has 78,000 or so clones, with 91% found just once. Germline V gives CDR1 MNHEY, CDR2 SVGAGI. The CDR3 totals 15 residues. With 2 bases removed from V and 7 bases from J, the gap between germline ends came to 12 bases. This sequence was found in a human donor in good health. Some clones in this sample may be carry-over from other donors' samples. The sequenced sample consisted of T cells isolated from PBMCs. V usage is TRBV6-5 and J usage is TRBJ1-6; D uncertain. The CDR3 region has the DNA TGTGCCAGCAGTTACCAGAGGGTGTCGAATTCACCCCTCCACTTT. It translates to CASSYQRVSNSPLHF.